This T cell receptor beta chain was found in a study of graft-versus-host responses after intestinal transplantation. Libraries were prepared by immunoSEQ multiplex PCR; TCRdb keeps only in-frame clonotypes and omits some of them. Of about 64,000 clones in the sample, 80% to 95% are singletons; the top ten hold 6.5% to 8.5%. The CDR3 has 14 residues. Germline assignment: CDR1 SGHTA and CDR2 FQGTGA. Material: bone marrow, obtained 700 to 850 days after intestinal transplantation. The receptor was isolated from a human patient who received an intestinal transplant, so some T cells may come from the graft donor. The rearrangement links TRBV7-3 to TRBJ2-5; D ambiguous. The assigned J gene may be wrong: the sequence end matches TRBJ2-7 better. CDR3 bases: TGTGCCAGCAGCTTAAACCCCTCCACCTACGAGCAGTACTTC. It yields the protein CASSLNPSTYEQYF.